This T cell receptor beta chain derives from a study of cytomegalovirus exposure and HLA in healthy donors. Overall study findings and caveats: TCR beta V- and J-gene trimming, according to a later analysis, was linked to a missense DCLRE1C variant. Later examination showed HLA-associated TCR beta chains had greater clonal expansion than equally common others.

The PCR had 60 Vbeta and 13 Jbeta primers. The assay was immunoSEQ multiplex PCR, and TCRdb's table has in-frame clones only and misses some. The table includes 150,000 to 200,000 clones, roughly four fifths detected once. J gave up 3 bases and V 4 bases, and 6 bases lay outside the gene matches. Germline lookup yields CDR1 LNHNV and CDR2 YYDKDF (reference sequence). This CDR3 has 15 amino acids. The sample holds one count of this clone. Its antigen is still unknown. The receptor's source is a woman aged 30 to 39 in good health and CMV-seropositive. The chain joins TRBV15 to TRBJ1-5, with 7 bases lining up with TRBD1. Sequenced material: PBMCs. CDR3: CATSTFDRVNQPQHF. The CDR3 nucleotides are TGTGCCACCAGCACATTCGACAGGGTCAATCAGCCCCAGCATTTT.